This T cell receptor beta chain was obtained from a study of tumor-infiltrating lymphocytes in localized non-small cell lung cancer. Background on the study: Some samples were collected after neoadjuvant chemotherapy; smokers, never-smokers and several histologies were included. Findings of the study overall: Compared with uninvolved lung, tumors showed higher T cell infiltration by TCRbeta sequencing.

In regard to this clone: The antigen remains undetermined.

TCRdb keeps only in-frame clones here, not all; method: immunoSEQ multiplex PCR. The sample shows 20,000 or so clones, around 67% of them seen only once. Material for sequencing was lung tumor tissue. The receptor's source is a human donor with non-small cell lung cancer.

The CDR3 DNA is TGTGCCTGGAGTGTAGGCCGGGCAGGGGGTAAAAACATTCAGTACTTC. Translating it yields CAWSVGRAGGKNIQYF. V and J are TRBV30 and TRBJ2-4, with 7 nucleotides matching TRBD1. Germline V gene lookup returns CDR1 GTSNPN and CDR2 SVGIG (reference sequence). There are 16 residues in the CDR3. V shed 0 bases and J 4 bases; nucleotides not matched to a gene: 9.